Below, 28 T cell receptor beta chains from the same sample are listed, as sequenced in a study of CD8 T cells in Susac syndrome. Random hexamers were used to reverse transcribe roughly 0.5 to 1 ug of RNA. TCRdb reanalysed the immunoSEQ multiplex PCR reads using MiXCR and keeps one entry per CDR3 protein. The sample yields some 120,000 distinct CDR3 sequences, around 91% seen once. The sample consisted of CD8+ T cells from PBMCs. The receptors derive from a human donor with multiple sclerosis.

This chain connects TRBV20-1 to TRBJ2-1, with no clear D. The CDR3 consists of 15 residues. V lost 1 base and J lost 5, with 15 bases in between. Germline V lookup: CDR1 DFQATT, CDR2 SNEGSKA (reference sequence). The CDR3 bases are TGCAGTGCTAGAGCGGTGGGATCAGTCCACAATGAGCAGTTCTTC. Translating it yields CSARAVGSVHNEQFF.

V is TRBV14 and J is TRBJ1-2; a weak D match, TRBD1 (5 bases). The length of the CDR3 is 14 residues. Germline V gene data show CDR1 as SGHDN and CDR2 as FVKESK. V shed 3 bases and J shed 6 bases, with 14 bases lying between them. DNA for the CDR3: TGTGCCAGCAGCCAGGATGGGACCAAGAATGGCTACACCTTC. Protein product: CASSQDGTKNGYTF.

The rearrangement links TRBV12-3 or TRBV12-4 to TRBJ1-2, with 7 positions matching TRBD1. With 6 bases clipped from V and 4 bases from J, the junction kept 8 bases outside the gene matches. The CDR3 spans 14 residues. The CDR3 reads CASSDRGLGYGYTF. CDR3 DNA sequence: TGTGCCAGCAGCGATAGGGGGCTGGGCTATGGCTACACCTTC.

The J gene is TRBJ2-7, the V gene TRBV13; the match to TRBD2 covers 8 bases. The CDR3 has 17 amino acids. The V and J ends lost 1 base and 5 bases, in that order; junction bases with no gene match: 13. CDR1 is PRHDT, CDR2 FYEKMQ, per germline (reference sequence). The CDR3 DNA reads TGTGCCAGCAGCTTAGCAGGGCGGGAGGCTTATTCCCACGAGCAGTACTTC. It encodes CASSLAGREAYSHEQYF.

V usage is TRBV4-2 and J usage is TRBJ1-1; 7 bases are shared with TRBD1. This CDR3 has 17 amino acids. Germline lookup yields CDR1 LGHNA and CDR2 YNFKEQ. Trimming cost V 1 base and J 5 bases; bases outside gene matches: 13. CDR3 nucleotides: TGTGCCAGCAGCCAAGCGAAAGGGGGCGATTTTCGAACTGAAGCTTTCTTT. As protein: CASSQAKGGDFRTEAFF.

The chain couples TRBV6-1 to TRBJ2-3; a possible D gene is TRBD1 (6 bases). V was shortened by 8 bases and J by 0 bases, with 12 bases between the two germline ends. This CDR3 contains 14 residues. Germline CDR1 and CDR2: MNHNS and SASEGT. The CDR3 spells CASGSRGSTDTQYF. In DNA, the CDR3 is TGTGCCAGCGGTAGCAGGGGTAGCACAGATACGCAGTATTTT.

This clonotype was seen only once. The J gene is TRBJ2-7, the V gene TRBV30, with 7 bases identical to TRBD1. The junction had 13 bases not matched to a gene; V was cut back by 3 bases and J by 5 bases. This CDR3 comprises 15 residues. Germline V gives CDR1 GTSNPN, CDR2 SVGIG (reference sequence). The CDR3 loop reads CAWREGQALWDEQYF. In nucleotides, the CDR3 is TGTGCCTGGAGGGAAGGACAGGCCCTCTGGGACGAGCAGTACTTC.

This rearrangement joins TRBV13 to TRBJ2-1; no definite D call. Per the germline V gene, CDR1 is PRHDT and CDR2 is FYEKMQ (reference sequence). The CDR3 has 14 amino acids. V dropped 3 bases and J dropped 0 bases, with 6 bases sitting between them. The CDR3 sequence is CASSFGPSYNEQFF. The CDR3 DNA reads as TGTGCCAGCAGCTTTGGCCCCTCCTACAATGAGCAGTTCTTC.

The chain uses TRBV7-8 and TRBJ2-1, with D possibly called TRBD1 or TRBD2 (5 bases each). The germline V and J ends were trimmed by 10 bases and 0 bases, with 16 bases remaining between them. The length of the CDR3 is 15 residues. In germline, CDR1 is SGHVS, CDR2 FQNEAQ. The CDR3 nucleotides are TGTGCCACGAATCGCAGGGAGAGCTCCTACAATGAGCAGTTCTTC. Translated: CATNRRESSYNEQFF.

This chain links TRBV5-6 with TRBJ2-1; TRBD2 matches at 8 bases. Germline CDR1 reads SGHDT; CDR2 reads YYEEEE. The CDR3 covers 13 residues. Trimming cost V 3 bases and J 10 bases; bases outside gene matches: 6. As DNA, the CDR3 is TGTGCCAGCAGCTCAGCGGGAGACGGAGAGCAGTTCTTC. This sequence encodes CASSSAGDGEQFF.

The chain combines TRBV28 with TRBJ1-1; D not certain. The CDR3 has 14 amino acids. Trimming left V 3 bases short and J 4 bases short, with 12 bases between. Looked up from germline, CDR1 is MDHEN and CDR2 is SYDVKM. CDR3 region: CASSFEESSTEAFF. The DNA of the CDR3 is TGTGCCAGCAGTTTTGAGGAGTCGAGCACTGAAGCTTTCTTT. The entire variable domain, with the rest obtained from reference TRBV28 and TRBJ1-1, is as follows: DVKVTQSSRYLVKRTGEKVFLECVQDMDHENMFWYRQDPGLGLRLIYFSYDVKMKEKGDIPEGYSVSREKKERFSLILESASTNQTSMYLCASSFEESSTEAFFGQGTRLTVV.

The chain links TRBV7-9 to TRBJ1-1; a possible D gene is TRBD1 (5 bases). The CDR3 length is 11 residues. The germline V gene encodes CDR1 SEHNR and CDR2 FQNEAQ (reference sequence). Deletions cut 2 bases from V and 10 bases from J, with 8 bases between. CDR3 in amino acids: CASSLLGVAFF. The CDR3 coding sequence is TGTGCCAGCAGCTTACTGGGGGTAGCTTTCTTT. Combining the CDR3 with reference TRBV7-9 and TRBJ1-1 gives the whole variable domain DTGVSQNPRHKITKRGQNVTFRCDPISEHNRLYWYRQTLGQGPEFLTYFQNEAQLEKSRLLSDRFSAERPKGSFSTLEIQRTEQGDSAMYLCASSLLGVAFFGQGTRLTVV.

This rearrangement joins TRBV20-1 to TRBJ2-1; a weak D match, TRBD2 (5 bases). Germline lookup yields CDR1 DFQATT and CDR2 SNEGSKA (reference sequence). The CDR3 loop spans 15 amino acids. V was pared by 2 bases and J by 7 bases, with 18 bases between. The CDR3 coding sequence is TGCAGTGCTAGATTGATCAGCGGAGATGCTAATGAGCAGTTCTTC. Translated, it gives CSARLISGDANEQFF.

This rearrangement joins TRBV13 to TRBJ1-2, with 7 bases aligning to TRBD1. The CDR3 has 14 amino acids. J lost 1 base, V lost 5 bases, and 4 bases had no gene match. CDR1 is PRHDT and CDR2 is FYEKMQ in the germline V gene (reference sequence). The CDR3 DNA follows: TGTGCCAGCAGCCCTCGGGACAGTAACTATGGCTACACCTTC. Its translation: CASSPRDSNYGYTF.

In its sample, this clonotype was seen once. The chain has TRBV9 and TRBJ2-1; 7 bases match TRBD2. V lost 3 bases to trimming and J lost 8 bases; unmatched junction nucleotides: 14. CDR1 and CDR2 (germline): SGDLS, YYNGEE. The length of the CDR3 is 16 residues. The CDR3 DNA follows: TGTGCCAGCAGCGGGGAGGGGACCGACCAATGGGATGAGCAGTTCTTC. It yields the protein CASSGEGTDQWDEQFF.

The J gene is TRBJ1-2, the V gene TRBV4-2; no firm D call. Germline CDR1 reads LGHNA; CDR2 reads YNFKEQ. V shed 0 bases and J shed 0 bases, with 5 bases lying between them. The CDR3 sequence is 14 residues long. The CDR3 region is CASSQDQSNYGYTF. The CDR3 nucleotides read TGTGCCAGCAGCCAAGATCAATCTAACTATGGCTACACCTTC.

The gene calls are TRBV30 and TRBJ1-1; D gene ambiguous. CDR1 is GTSNPN, CDR2 SVGIG, per germline (reference sequence). The CDR3 spans 13 residues. V lost 0 bases, J lost 3 bases, and 8 bases lay in between. The CDR3 here is CAWSVLVDTEAFF. CDR3 bases: TGTGCCTGGAGTGTACTGGTGGACACTGAAGCTTTCTTT.

The chain employs TRBV7-9 and TRBJ1-5; possibly TRBD1 for D (6 bases). Germline CDR1 SEHNR, CDR2 FQNEAQ (reference sequence). The CDR3 runs 15 residues. Trimming stripped 4 bases from V and 9 bases from J, with 19 bases between. DNA for the CDR3: TGTGCCAGCAGCTCAGGGGAGGGAGAGGAACGGCCCCAGCATTTT. Its translation: CASSSGEGEERPQHF.

The chain employs TRBV23-1 and TRBJ1-2; D is undetermined. TRBV23-1 is classed as an ORF, of uncertain function. The CDR3 is 15 residues long. Trimming pared 4 bases from V and 4 bases from J, leaving 16 bases between. The CDR3 is CASSRVNPLVYGYTF. DNA of the CDR3: TGCGCCAGCAGTCGAGTGAATCCTTTAGTCTATGGCTACACCTTC.

The genes are TRBV29-1 and TRBJ2-1; D remains ambiguous. The germline CDR1 and CDR2 sequences are SQVTM and ANQGSEA. The CDR3 runs to 10 residues. The V and J ends lost 7 bases and 6 bases respectively, with 7 bases between them. In DNA, the CDR3 is TGCAGCGCAGGCGGCAATGAGCAGTTCTTC. The encoded protein is CSAGGNEQFF.

This clonotype was counted a single time. The chain combines TRBV28 with TRBJ2-2; 11 bases line up with TRBD1. V lost 4 bases and J lost 8; bases outside the gene matches: 3. Germline V gene sequence: CDR1 MDHEN, CDR2 SYDVKM. CDR3 size: 14 residues. The CDR3 reads CASSWTGGEGELFF. The CDR3 coding sequence is TGTGCCAGCAGTTGGACAGGGGGCGAAGGGGAGCTGTTTTTT. Full variable domain (remainder filled in from reference TRBV28 and TRBJ2-2): DVKVTQSSRYLVKRTGEKVFLECVQDMDHENMFWYRQDPGLGLRLIYFSYDVKMKEKGDIPEGYSVSREKKERFSLILESASTNQTSMYLCASSWTGGEGELFFGEGSRLTVL.

The rearrangement links TRBV19 to TRBJ2-1, with unresolved D. Between the trimmed V and J ends, which lost 1 base and 3 bases, there was a span of 10 bases. The CDR3 runs 15 residues. CDR1 is LNHDA, CDR2 SQIVND, per germline (reference sequence). In DNA form, the CDR3 reads TGTGCCAGTAGTATAGGGGCAGTGAACTACAATGAGCAGTTCTTC. This codes for CASSIGAVNYNEQFF.

The gene calls are TRBV9 and TRBJ2-2; D is uncertain. The CDR3 is 12 amino acids. The V and J ends lost 3 bases and 3 bases respectively, with 3 bases between them. The germline CDR1 and CDR2 sequences are SGDLS and YYNGEE. CDR3 region: CASSGHTGELFF. CDR3 nucleotides: TGTGCCAGCAGCGGACACACCGGGGAGCTGTTTTTT. Drawing the rest from reference TRBV9 and TRBJ2-2, the complete variable domain is DSGVTQTPKHLITATGQRVTLRCSPRSGDLSVYWYQQSLDQGLQFLIQYYNGEERAKGNILERFSAQQFPDLHSELNLSSLELGDSALYFCASSGHTGELFFGEGSRLTVL.

The chain combines TRBV5-4 with TRBJ1-1, with no clear D. The germline V gene encodes CDR1 SGHNT and CDR2 YYREEE (reference sequence). Trimming removed 0 bases at V and 3 bases at J, with 15 bases between. The CDR3 has 16 amino acids. CDR3 in amino acids: CASSLGPDPEDTEAFF. DNA for the CDR3: TGTGCCAGCAGCTTGGGGCCTGACCCGGAGGACACTGAAGCTTTCTTT.

This clonotype was recorded once. The CDR3 DNA reads as TGCGCCAGCAGCCAAGATCCGACTCCCAACTACGAGCAGTACTTC. Protein sequence: CASSQDPTPNYEQYF. The V gene is TRBV4-1, the J gene TRBJ2-7; D not resolved. The V end lost 0 bases, the J end lost 3 bases, and 12 bases lay between the germline ends. The CDR3 consists of 15 residues. From germline, CDR1 is MGHRA and CDR2 YSYEKL.

Here the CDR3 reads CASSSPYDTEAFF. CDR3 DNA sequence: TGTGCCAGCAGCTCGCCCTACGACACTGAAGCTTTCTTT. The chain carries TRBV5-4 and TRBJ1-1, with D uncertain. This CDR3 is 13 amino acids long. Germline lookup yields CDR1 SGHNT and CDR2 YYREEE (reference sequence). V dropped 3 bases and J dropped 3 bases, with 9 bases sitting between them.

A few counts support this clonotype. The chain is built from TRBV7-9 and TRBJ2-7, with 7 bases identical to TRBD1. The CDR3 covers 16 residues. After removal of 4 bases from V and 2 bases from J, the junction contained 11 bases not matched to a gene. CDR1 is SEHNR and CDR2 is FQNEAQ in the germline V gene (reference sequence). Here the CDR3 reads CASSSARQGRAYEQYF. In DNA, the CDR3 is TGTGCCAGCAGCTCCGCGCGACAGGGTAGAGCCTACGAGCAGTACTTC.

J is TRBJ2-1 and V is TRBV12-5; 8 bases are a match to TRBD2. V lost 6 bases and J lost 2; bases outside the gene matches: 3. The CDR3 extends over 14 amino acids. Germline-derived CDR1 and CDR2 are LGHNT and FRNRAP. CDR3 protein: CASGDGRAYNEQFF. In DNA form, the CDR3 reads TGTGCTAGTGGCGACGGGAGGGCCTACAATGAGCAGTTCTTC.